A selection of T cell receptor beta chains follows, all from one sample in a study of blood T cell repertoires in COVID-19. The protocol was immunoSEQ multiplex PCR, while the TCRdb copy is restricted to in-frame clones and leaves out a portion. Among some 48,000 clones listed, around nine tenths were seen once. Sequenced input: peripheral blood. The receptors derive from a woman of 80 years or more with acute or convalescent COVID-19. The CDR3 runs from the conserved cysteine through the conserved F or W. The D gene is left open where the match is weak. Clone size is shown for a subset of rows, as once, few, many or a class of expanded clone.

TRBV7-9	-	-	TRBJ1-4	TGTGCCAGCAGCTTCCCTCGCGGGGAAAAACTGTTTTTT	CASSFPRGEKLFF
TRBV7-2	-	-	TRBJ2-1	TGTGCCAGCAGCCCACCTCCGGCCTACAATGAGCAGTTCTTC	CASSPPPAYNEQFF
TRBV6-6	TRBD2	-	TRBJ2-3	TGTGCCAGTACAGCGGGGGTCCGCACAGATACGCAGTATTTT	CASTAGVRTDTQYF
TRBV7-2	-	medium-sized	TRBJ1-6	TGTGCCAGCAGCCCCGCAGGGGAGCCGTTTTCACCCCTCCACTTT	CASSPAGEPFSPLHF
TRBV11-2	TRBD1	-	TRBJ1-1	TGTGCCAGCAGCTTTAACAGGGGGGACACTGAAGCTTTCTTT	CASSFNRGDTEAFF
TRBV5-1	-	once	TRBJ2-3	TGCGCCAGCAGCTTGGAAGGAGGGGGCGGGATTCCAGATACGCAGTATTTT	CASSLEGGGGIPDTQYF
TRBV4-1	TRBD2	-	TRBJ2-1	TGCGCCAGCAGACCTGGCGGGGGGGCATATGAGCAGTTCTTC	CASRPGGGAYEQFF
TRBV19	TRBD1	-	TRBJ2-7	TGTGCCAGTAGCACACGAGACAGGGCCTACGAGCAGTACTTC	CASSTRDRAYEQYF
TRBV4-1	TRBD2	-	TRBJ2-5	TGCGCCAGCAGCCAAGATCGTCGGGGGGGGCAAGAGACCCAGTACTTC	CASSQDRRGGQETQYF
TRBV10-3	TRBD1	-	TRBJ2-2	TGTGCCATCACCGGGACAGTACAAACCGGGGAGCTGTTTTTT	CAITGTVQTGELFF
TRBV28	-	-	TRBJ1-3	TGTGCCAGCAGTTTACCGGGGAGGGGAAACACCATATATTTT	CASSLPGRGNTIYF
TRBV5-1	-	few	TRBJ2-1	TGCGCCAGCAGCTTGGGGGGGACTCTCGCCAATGAGCAGTTCTTC	CASSLGGTLANEQFF
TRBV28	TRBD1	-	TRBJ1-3	TGTGCCAGCAGTTTAGACAGGGACTCTGGAAACACCATATATTTT	CASSLDRDSGNTIYF
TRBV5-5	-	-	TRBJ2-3	TGTGCCAGCAGCTTGACAGTTCTAGATACGCAGTATTTT	CASSLTVLDTQYF
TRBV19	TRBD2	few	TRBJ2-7	TGTGCCAGTAGTATAGGACTAGCGGGGGTTTACGAGCAGTACTTC	CASSIGLAGVYEQYF
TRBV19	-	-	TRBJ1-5	TGTGCCAGTATGCCCTCGGGAGGCAATCAGCCCCAGCATTTT	CASMPSGGNQPQHF
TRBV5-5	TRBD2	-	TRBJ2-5	TGTGCCAGCAGCCTGACCCTTGGTAGCGGGGGTTGGGAGACCCAGTACTTC	CASSLTLGSGGWETQYF
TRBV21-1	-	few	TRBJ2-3	TGTGCCAGCAGCATGACTAGCGGGGGACACCGAGATACGCAGTATTTT	CASSMTSGGHRDTQYF
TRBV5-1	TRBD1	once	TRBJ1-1	TGCGCCAGCAGCGCCGGACAGGGGGCGGGGTGGGGTGAAGCTTTCTTT	CASSAGQGAGWGEAFF
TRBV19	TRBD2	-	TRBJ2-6	TGTGCCACCCTGGAGCGGGGGAGCTCTGGGGCCAACGTCCTGACTTTC	CATLERGSSGANVLTF
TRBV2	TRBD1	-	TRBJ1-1	TGTGCCAGCAGTCCCCGGGACAGGGACACTGAAGCTTTCTTT	CASSPRDRDTEAFF
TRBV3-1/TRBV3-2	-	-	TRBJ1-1	TGTGCCAGCAGCCAAGGGAGGGACACTGAAGCTTTCTTT	CASSQGRDTEAFF
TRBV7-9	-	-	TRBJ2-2	TGTGCCAGCAGCTTGTACAGCACCGGGGAGCTGTTTTTT	CASSLYSTGELFF
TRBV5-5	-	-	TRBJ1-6	TGTGCCAGCAGCTTGGCAGTGAATTCACCCCTCCACTTT	CASSLAVNSPLHF
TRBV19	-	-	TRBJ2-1	TGTGCCAGTAGTCCATTCCGTCCGATTCTTAGCTCCTACAATGAGCAGTTCTTC	CASSPFRPILSSYNEQFF
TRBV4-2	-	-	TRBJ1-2	TGTGCCAGCAGCCAAGGAGGAAACCAGGGTCTGGTTTCTGGCTACACCTTC	CASSQGGNQGLVSGYTF
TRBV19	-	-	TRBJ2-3	TGTGCCAGTAGGACGCAGGGGAGGGCCACAGATACGCAGTATTTT	CASRTQGRATDTQYF
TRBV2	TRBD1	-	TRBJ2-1	TGTGCCAGCGAGGACAGGGCTCCTCTCAATGAGCAGTTCTTC	CASEDRAPLNEQFF
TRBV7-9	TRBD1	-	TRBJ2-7	TGTGCCAGCAGTTCGACAGGGACCTACGAGCAGTACTTC	CASSSTGTYEQYF
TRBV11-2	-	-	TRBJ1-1	TGTGCCAGCAGCTTAGGCAGGTCTTCTGAAGCTTTCTTT	CASSLGRSSEAFF
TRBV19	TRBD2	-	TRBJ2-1	TGTGCCAGTAGTATGGGTCTCCGGGGGGGGCGGATCTTC	CASSMGLRGGRIF
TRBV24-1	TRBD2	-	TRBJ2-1	TGTGCCACCAGTGATTCGGGACTAGCGGGGGGCAATGAGCAGTTCTTC	CATSDSGLAGGNEQFF
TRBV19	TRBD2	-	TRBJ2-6	TGTGCCAGTACGATGGGGGGGGCTGGGGCCAACGTCCTGACTTTC	CASTMGGAGANVLTF
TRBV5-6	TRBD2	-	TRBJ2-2	TGTGCCAGCAGCTTCGGAGCGGGGGCCCCCCGTCGTGGCGGGGAGCTGTTTTTT	CASSFGAGAPRRGGELFF
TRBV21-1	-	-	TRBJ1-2	TGTGCCAGCAGCAAAGGGGAACCGGAGGGGTATGGCTACACCTTC	CASSKGEPEGYGYTF
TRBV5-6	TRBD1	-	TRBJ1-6	TGTGCCAGCAGCTTGGCCTCCGGGACAGCCAACGCTACACCCCTCCACTTT	CASSLASGTANATPLHF
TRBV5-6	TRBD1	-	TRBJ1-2	TGTGCCAGCAGCCCGGACAGGGGCCTAGCTAACTATGGCTACACCTTC	CASSPDRGLANYGYTF
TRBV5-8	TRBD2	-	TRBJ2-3	TGTGCCAGCAGCTTGGGGACTAGCGGGGGGACAGATACGCAGTATTTT	CASSLGTSGGTDTQYF
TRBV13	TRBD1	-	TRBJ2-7	TGTGCCAGCAGCTGGGGGACAGAAGAATACGAGCAGTACTTC	CASSWGTEEYEQYF
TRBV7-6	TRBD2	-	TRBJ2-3	TGTGCCAGCAGCTTACGGACTAGCGGGGGCCGCACAGATACGCAGTATTTT	CASSLRTSGGRTDTQYF
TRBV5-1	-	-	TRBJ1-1	TGCGCCAGCAGCTTGCTTGCAGGGTCGGGGAACACTGAAGCTTTCTTT	CASSLLAGSGNTEAFF
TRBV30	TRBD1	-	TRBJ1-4	TGTGCCTGGAGGACAGGGGAGAAGGGGGAAAAACTGTTTTTT	CAWRTGEKGEKLFF
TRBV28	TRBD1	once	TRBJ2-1	TGTGCCAGCAGTTTGGGACAGGCCCAGGGACATGAGCAGTTCTTC	CASSLGQAQGHEQFF
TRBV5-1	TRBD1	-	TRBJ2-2	TGCGCCAGCAGCTTGGAGCGACAGGGGACGGGATACACCGGGGAGCTGTTTTTT	CASSLERQGTGYTGELFF
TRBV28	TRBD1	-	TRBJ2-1	TGTGCCACCAACCTGCGGCAGGGGGCCTACAATGAGCAGTTCTTC	CATNLRQGAYNEQFF
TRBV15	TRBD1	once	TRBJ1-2	TGTGCCTCGACCCCAGACAGGGGTTATGGCTACACCTTC	CASTPDRGYGYTF
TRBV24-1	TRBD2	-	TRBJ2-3	TGTGCCACCAGTGACGGAGCGGGGGGCACAGATACGCAGTATTTT	CATSDGAGGTDTQYF
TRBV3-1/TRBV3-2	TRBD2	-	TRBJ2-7	TGTGCCAGCAGCAAGGGAGGGGCCTACGAGCAGTACTTC	CASSKGGAYEQYF
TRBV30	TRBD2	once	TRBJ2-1	TGTGCCTGGAGTGTACCAGCGGGGGGCCGCCTATACAATGAGCAGTTCTTC	CAWSVPAGGRLYNEQFF
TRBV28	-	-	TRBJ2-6	TGTGCCAGCTTGGGAAGGGGTGCTGGGGCCAACGTCCTGACTTTC	CASLGRGAGANVLTF
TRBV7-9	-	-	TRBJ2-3	TGTGCCAGCAGCTTAGGAGCTAGCACAGATACGCAGTATTTT	CASSLGASTDTQYF
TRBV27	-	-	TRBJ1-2	TGTGCCAGCAGTTTACGGCCGGGACGGGGAGGACTTAGCTATGGCTACACCTTC	CASSLRPGRGGLSYGYTF